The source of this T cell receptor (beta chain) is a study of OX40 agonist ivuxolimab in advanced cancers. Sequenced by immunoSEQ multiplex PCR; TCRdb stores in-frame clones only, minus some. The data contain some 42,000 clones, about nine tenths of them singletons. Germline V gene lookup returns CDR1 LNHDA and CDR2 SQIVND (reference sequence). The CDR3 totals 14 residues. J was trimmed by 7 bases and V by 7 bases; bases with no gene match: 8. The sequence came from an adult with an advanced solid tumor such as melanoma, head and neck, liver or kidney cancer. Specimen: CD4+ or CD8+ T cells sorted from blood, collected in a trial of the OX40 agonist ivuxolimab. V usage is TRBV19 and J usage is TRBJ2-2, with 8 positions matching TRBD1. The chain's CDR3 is CASKAAGGVGELFF. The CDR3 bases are TGTGCCAGTAAGGCGGCAGGGGGCGTCGGGGAGCTGTTTTTT.